Listed below are T cell receptor beta chains from one sample, sequenced in a study of CD8 T cells in Susac syndrome. TCRdb used MiXCR to reprocess the immunoSEQ multiplex PCR reads, holding one entry per CDR3 protein. The sample yields some 76,000 distinct CDR3 sequences, 75% to 95% seen once. The sample comprised CD8+ T cells from PBMCs. These receptor sequences come from a human donor with multiple sclerosis. Each CDR3 is given with its conserved first and last residue. Fields, in order: clone size, J gene, V gene, D gene, CDR3 protein, CDR3 DNA. D genes are given only for firm matches. The size field is filled for only some rows; it gives once, few, many or a size class.

clone_size: .; j_call: TRBJ2-1; v_call: TRBV25-1; d_call: .; cdr3_aa: CASSGWFDEQFF; cdr3_nt: TGTGCCAGCAGTGGATGGTTTGATGAGCAGTTCTTC
clone_size: .; j_call: TRBJ1-5; v_call: TRBV19; d_call: TRBD1; cdr3_aa: CASSDTGGASNQPQHF; cdr3_nt: TGTGCCAGTAGTGACACAGGGGGCGCGAGCAATCAGCCCCAGCATTTT
clone_size: .; j_call: TRBJ2-4; v_call: TRBV30; d_call: .; cdr3_aa: CAWSGRFDYAKNIQYF; cdr3_nt: TGTGCCTGGAGTGGGCGGTTCGACTATGCCAAAAACATTCAGTACTTC
clone_size: .; j_call: TRBJ2-4; v_call: TRBV20-1; d_call: TRBD1; cdr3_aa: CSARAYYDMTGQPKNIQYF; cdr3_nt: TGCAGTGCTAGAGCCTATTACGATATGACAGGGCAACCCAAAAACATTCAGTACTTC
clone_size: .; j_call: TRBJ2-7; v_call: TRBV9; d_call: TRBD2; cdr3_aa: CASSPYTGGSSYEQYF; cdr3_nt: TGTGCCAGCAGTCCCTACACGGGAGGATCCTCCTACGAGCAGTACTTC
clone_size: .; j_call: TRBJ1-1; v_call: TRBV12-3/TRBV12-4; d_call: .; cdr3_aa: CASSLGGEIEAFF; cdr3_nt: TGTGCCAGCAGTTTAGGAGGGGAGATTGAAGCTTTCTTT
clone_size: once; j_call: TRBJ1-2; v_call: TRBV3-1; d_call: .; cdr3_aa: CASSQWQDNYGYTF; cdr3_nt: TGTGCCAGCAGCCAATGGCAGGACAACTATGGCTACACCTTC
clone_size: .; j_call: TRBJ2-3; v_call: TRBV4-1; d_call: .; cdr3_aa: CASSQDQMVASLTDTQYF; cdr3_nt: TGCGCCAGCAGCCAAGATCAAATGGTGGCTTCTCTCACAGATACGCAGTATTTT
clone_size: .; j_call: TRBJ1-1; v_call: TRBV4-3; d_call: TRBD1; cdr3_aa: CASSHTQGGPWAFF; cdr3_nt: TGCGCCAGCAGCCACACACAGGGGGGTCCGTGGGCTTTCTTT
clone_size: .; j_call: TRBJ2-2; v_call: TRBV11-3; d_call: .; cdr3_aa: CASSLDAANTGELFF; cdr3_nt: TGTGCCAGCAGCTTAGATGCCGCGAACACCGGGGAGCTGTTTTTT
clone_size: .; j_call: TRBJ2-2; v_call: TRBV3-1; d_call: TRBD2; cdr3_aa: CASSQELTGGIMRTGELFF; cdr3_nt: TGTGCCAGCAGCCAAGAACTTACCGGGGGGATCATGAGGACCGGGGAGCTGTTTTTT
clone_size: .; j_call: TRBJ2-3; v_call: TRBV11-2; d_call: TRBD2; cdr3_aa: CASSREGLTDTQYF; cdr3_nt: TGTGCCAGCAGCCGGGAGGGACTCACAGATACGCAGTATTTT
clone_size: .; j_call: TRBJ2-5; v_call: TRBV7-8; d_call: .; cdr3_aa: CASRTGLRTQYF; cdr3_nt: TGTGCCAGCAGGACCGGCCTCAGGACCCAGTACTTC
clone_size: .; j_call: TRBJ2-1; v_call: TRBV6-5; d_call: TRBD2; cdr3_aa: CASSYSPRPSGHPYNEQFF; cdr3_nt: TGTGCCAGCAGTTACTCGCCCCGTCCTAGCGGACACCCCTACAATGAGCAGTTCTTC
clone_size: .; j_call: TRBJ1-1; v_call: TRBV5-1; d_call: TRBD1; cdr3_aa: CASSTGTGPLGTEAFF; cdr3_nt: TGCGCCAGCAGCACCGGGACAGGGCCTCTGGGGACTGAAGCTTTCTTT
clone_size: once; j_call: TRBJ1-4; v_call: TRBV27; d_call: TRBD1; cdr3_aa: CASRRGQGPHEKLFF; cdr3_nt: TGTGCCAGCAGACGCGGACAGGGACCTCACGAAAAACTGTTTTTT
clone_size: .; j_call: TRBJ2-3; v_call: TRBV27; d_call: .; cdr3_aa: CASSPLLDRGDTQYF; cdr3_nt: TGTGCCAGCAGTCCCCTCCTTGACAGAGGAGATACGCAGTATTTT
clone_size: .; j_call: TRBJ1-1; v_call: TRBV4-3; d_call: .; cdr3_aa: CASSFSQNTEAFF; cdr3_nt: TGCGCCAGCAGCTTCAGCCAGAACACTGAAGCTTTCTTT
clone_size: .; j_call: TRBJ2-7; v_call: TRBV3-1; d_call: .; cdr3_aa: CASSQTLGREQYF; cdr3_nt: TGTGCCAGCAGCCAAACCCTGGGGCGCGAGCAGTACTTC
clone_size: once; j_call: TRBJ2-2; v_call: TRBV4-1; d_call: .; cdr3_aa: CASSRITNGGPHTGELFF; cdr3_nt: TGCGCCAGCAGCCGGATCACAAATGGAGGGCCGCACACCGGGGAGCTGTTTTTT
clone_size: .; j_call: TRBJ2-7; v_call: TRBV4-1; d_call: TRBD2; cdr3_aa: CASSQGAGGRWNEQYF; cdr3_nt: TGCGCCAGCAGCCAGGGGGCCGGCGGGAGGTGGAACGAGCAGTACTTC
clone_size: few; j_call: TRBJ2-5; v_call: TRBV6-1; d_call: .; cdr3_aa: CASSDLGGQETQYF; cdr3_nt: TGTGCCAGCAGTGACCTGGGAGGCCAAGAGACCCAGTACTTC
clone_size: .; j_call: TRBJ1-2; v_call: TRBV28; d_call: .; cdr3_aa: CASSLVSISNYGYTF; cdr3_nt: TGTGCCAGCAGTTTGGTCTCCATTTCTAACTATGGCTACACCTTC
clone_size: .; j_call: TRBJ1-1; v_call: TRBV30; d_call: .; cdr3_aa: CAWNPGSNTEAFF; cdr3_nt: TGTGCCTGGAACCCGGGGTCGAACACTGAAGCTTTCTTT
clone_size: .; j_call: TRBJ2-7; v_call: TRBV29-1; d_call: .; cdr3_aa: CSVSGARPYEQYF; cdr3_nt: TGCAGCGTGTCGGGGGCCAGGCCCTACGAGCAGTACTTC
clone_size: .; j_call: TRBJ2-7; v_call: TRBV5-6; d_call: .; cdr3_aa: CASSLGPSVNSYEQYF; cdr3_nt: TGTGCCAGCAGCTTGGGGCCGTCCGTCAATTCCTACGAGCAGTACTTC
clone_size: .; j_call: TRBJ2-1; v_call: TRBV20-1; d_call: .; cdr3_aa: CSAGDTDSYNEQFF; cdr3_nt: TGCAGTGCTGGAGACACAGACTCCTACAATGAGCAGTTCTTC
clone_size: .; j_call: TRBJ2-2; v_call: TRBV9; d_call: .; cdr3_aa: CASSVWGTGELFF; cdr3_nt: TGTGCCAGCAGCGTATGGGGCACCGGGGAGCTGTTTTTT
clone_size: .; j_call: TRBJ1-2; v_call: TRBV30; d_call: .; cdr3_aa: CAWSVQGTHGYTF; cdr3_nt: TGTGCCTGGAGTGTGCAGGGGACACACGGCTACACCTTC
clone_size: .; j_call: TRBJ2-1; v_call: TRBV19; d_call: TRBD2; cdr3_aa: CASSTPGLYNEQFF; cdr3_nt: TGTGCCAGTAGTACCCCGGGACTATACAATGAGCAGTTCTTC
clone_size: .; j_call: TRBJ1-5; v_call: TRBV28; d_call: .; cdr3_aa: CASSLGSGNQPQHF; cdr3_nt: TGTGCCAGCAGTTTGGGATCGGGGAATCAGCCCCAGCATTTT
clone_size: once; j_call: TRBJ2-1; v_call: TRBV19; d_call: TRBD2; cdr3_aa: CASSIFSGRYNEQFF; cdr3_nt: TGTGCCAGTAGTATATTTAGCGGGCGCTACAATGAGCAGTTCTTC
clone_size: once; j_call: TRBJ2-1; v_call: TRBV18; d_call: TRBD1; cdr3_aa: CASSDRDRVLGDNEQFF; cdr3_nt: TGTGCCAGCTCAGACCGGGACAGGGTACTAGGGGACAATGAGCAGTTCTTC
clone_size: .; j_call: TRBJ2-1; v_call: TRBV3-1; d_call: .; cdr3_aa: CASSQSPQVQVYNEQFF; cdr3_nt: TGTGCCAGCAGCCAATCCCCCCAGGTGCAAGTTTACAATGAGCAGTTCTTC
clone_size: .; j_call: TRBJ1-6; v_call: TRBV14; d_call: TRBD1; cdr3_aa: CASSQEGQGNSPLHF; cdr3_nt: TGTGCCAGCAGCCAAGAAGGACAGGGAAATTCACCCCTCCACTTT
clone_size: .; j_call: TRBJ2-7; v_call: TRBV9; d_call: .; cdr3_aa: CASSVGTGEQYF; cdr3_nt: TGTGCCAGCAGCGTAGGAACGGGCGAGCAGTACTTC
clone_size: .; j_call: TRBJ2-1; v_call: TRBV19; d_call: TRBD2; cdr3_aa: CASSTLAGGYNEQFF; cdr3_nt: TGTGCCAGTAGTACACTAGCGGGGGGATACAATGAGCAGTTCTTC
clone_size: .; j_call: TRBJ2-2; v_call: TRBV19; d_call: .; cdr3_aa: CASSLHRGVTNTGELFF; cdr3_nt: TGTGCCAGTAGTCTCCACCGCGGAGTTACGAACACCGGGGAGCTGTTTTTT
clone_size: .; j_call: TRBJ2-5; v_call: TRBV5-4; d_call: TRBD2; cdr3_aa: CASSQTSGERYETQYF; cdr3_nt: TGTGCCAGCAGCCAAACTAGCGGGGAGCGGTATGAGACCCAGTACTTC
clone_size: .; j_call: TRBJ1-3; v_call: TRBV25-1; d_call: .; cdr3_aa: CASSEFGPSGNTIYF; cdr3_nt: TGTGCCAGCAGTGAATTTGGGCCCTCTGGAAACACCATATATTTT
clone_size: .; j_call: TRBJ2-7; v_call: TRBV6-6; d_call: TRBD2; cdr3_aa: CASSYSGGEGGEQYF; cdr3_nt: TGTGCCAGCAGTTACTCGGGAGGGGAAGGCGGCGAGCAGTACTTC
clone_size: .; j_call: TRBJ1-1; v_call: TRBV12-3/TRBV12-4; d_call: .; cdr3_aa: CASSFHVNTEAFF; cdr3_nt: TGTGCCAGCAGTTTCCATGTGAACACTGAAGCTTTCTTT
clone_size: .; j_call: TRBJ1-2; v_call: TRBV5-1; d_call: .; cdr3_aa: CASSLVEGIYGYTF; cdr3_nt: TGCGCCAGCAGCCTCGTCGAGGGAATCTATGGCTACACCTTC
clone_size: .; j_call: TRBJ1-1; v_call: TRBV27; d_call: TRBD1; cdr3_aa: CASSPLTGADTEAFF; cdr3_nt: TGTGCCAGCAGCCCCTTGACAGGGGCGGACACTGAAGCTTTCTTT
clone_size: .; j_call: TRBJ2-7; v_call: TRBV7-8; d_call: .; cdr3_aa: CASSWTRGAYEQYF; cdr3_nt: TGTGCCAGCAGCTGGACCAGGGGGGCCTACGAGCAGTACTTC
clone_size: .; j_call: TRBJ1-1; v_call: TRBV9; d_call: .; cdr3_aa: CASSVGRQNTEAFF; cdr3_nt: TGTGCCAGCAGCGTAGGCCGCCAGAACACTGAAGCTTTCTTT
clone_size: .; j_call: TRBJ2-6; v_call: TRBV7-3; d_call: .; cdr3_aa: CASSPSPPGGSGANVLTF; cdr3_nt: TGTGCCAGCAGCCCCTCGCCCCCCGGTGGCTCTGGGGCCAACGTCCTGACTTTC
clone_size: .; j_call: TRBJ2-1; v_call: TRBV7-9; d_call: TRBD2; cdr3_aa: CASSLVAGVGNEQFF; cdr3_nt: TGTGCCAGCAGCTTAGTAGCGGGGGTAGGAAATGAGCAGTTCTTC
clone_size: .; j_call: TRBJ1-1; v_call: TRBV13; d_call: TRBD1; cdr3_aa: CASSPQGQLMNTEAFF; cdr3_nt: TGTGCCAGCAGCCCCCAGGGACAGCTGATGAACACTGAAGCTTTCTTT
clone_size: .; j_call: TRBJ2-6; v_call: TRBV27; d_call: .; cdr3_aa: CASSFAGANVLTF; cdr3_nt: TGTGCCAGCAGTTTTGCTGGGGCCAACGTCCTGACTTTC
clone_size: .; j_call: TRBJ1-3; v_call: TRBV30; d_call: .; cdr3_aa: CAWSAGGSGNTIYF; cdr3_nt: TGTGCCTGGAGTGCCGGGGGCTCTGGAAACACCATATATTTT
clone_size: .; j_call: TRBJ2-7; v_call: TRBV9; d_call: .; cdr3_aa: CASSLQGSSSYEQYF; cdr3_nt: TGTGCCAGCAGCCTTCAGGGGAGTAGCTCCTACGAGCAGTACTTC
clone_size: .; j_call: TRBJ2-1; v_call: TRBV13; d_call: .; cdr3_aa: CASTATENEQFF; cdr3_nt: TGTGCCAGCACCGCTACTGAGAATGAGCAGTTCTTC
clone_size: .; j_call: TRBJ2-7; v_call: TRBV2; d_call: .; cdr3_aa: CASSEWASTYEQYF; cdr3_nt: TGTGCCAGCAGTGAATGGGCGTCTACCTACGAGCAGTACTTC
clone_size: .; j_call: TRBJ1-2; v_call: TRBV11-2; d_call: .; cdr3_aa: CASSPGQSPYGYTF; cdr3_nt: TGTGCCAGCAGCCCCGGACAGTCCCCTTATGGCTACACCTTC
clone_size: .; j_call: TRBJ2-7; v_call: TRBV27; d_call: .; cdr3_aa: CATRTGYEQYF; cdr3_nt: TGTGCCACCCGTACAGGGTACGAGCAGTACTTC
clone_size: .; j_call: TRBJ2-3; v_call: TRBV25-1; d_call: TRBD2; cdr3_aa: CASPFLAGQADTQYF; cdr3_nt: TGTGCCAGCCCATTCCTAGCGGGTCAAGCAGATACGCAGTATTTT
clone_size: .; j_call: TRBJ2-7; v_call: TRBV4-3; d_call: .; cdr3_aa: CASSQVRGPSYEQYF; cdr3_nt: TGCGCCAGCAGCCAAGTTCGGGGGCCCTCCTACGAGCAGTACTTC
clone_size: .; j_call: TRBJ2-6; v_call: TRBV13; d_call: .; cdr3_aa: CASSREGGPHSGANVLTF; cdr3_nt: TGTGCCAGCAGCAGAGAAGGGGGGCCACACTCTGGGGCCAACGTCCTGACTTTC
clone_size: .; j_call: TRBJ2-1; v_call: TRBV5-6; d_call: .; cdr3_aa: CASSLWSYNEQFF; cdr3_nt: TGTGCCAGCAGCTTGTGGTCCTACAATGAGCAGTTCTTC